What follows are 15 T cell receptor beta chains derived from one specimen sequenced in a study of shared clonotypes between healthy human individuals. Assay used: immunoSEQ multiplex PCR; TCRdb lists only in-frame clones, some missing. The table lists just under 350,000 clones, 73% of them singletons. Input material: memory CD4+ T cells sorted from blood. The subset here: CD45RA-negative fraction. Every receptor here comes from a man aged 25 to 40 in good health.

V is TRBV5-6 and J is TRBJ2-2; D is unresolved. V was shortened by 0 bases and J by 2 bases, with 8 bases between the two germline ends. CDR3 length: 15 amino acids. Germline CDR1 and CDR2: SGHDT and YYEEEE. The CDR3 nucleotides are TGTGCCAGCAGCTTGGGAAGGGTCAACACCGGGGAGCTGTTTTTT. This codes for CASSLGRVNTGELFF.

This clone was found a few times. V is TRBV19 and J is TRBJ2-1; the match to TRBD2 covers 7 bases. The CDR3 has 20 amino acids. V lost 3 bases to trimming and J lost 4 bases; unmatched junction nucleotides: 21. The germline V gene has CDR1 LNHDA and CDR2 SQIVND (reference sequence). The CDR3 region is CASSIPGSRTLRGSYNEQFF. The CDR3, as DNA: TGTGCCAGTAGTATTCCGGGGTCCCGGACGTTGCGGGGGTCTTACAATGAGCAGTTCTTC. Complete variable domain (other parts from reference TRBV19 and TRBJ2-1): DGGITQSPKYLFRKEGQNVTLSCEQNLNHDAMYWYRQDPGQGLRLIYYSQIVNDFQKGDIAEGYSVSREKKESFPLTVTSAQKNPTAFYLCASSIPGSRTLRGSYNEQFFGPGTRLTVL.

The chain combines TRBV19 with TRBJ2-1; TRBD2 might be the D (6 bases). With 0 bases removed from V and 7 bases from J, the gap between germline ends came to 7 bases. CDR1 is LNHDA, CDR2 SQIVND, per germline (reference sequence). The CDR3 runs 13 residues. The CDR3 loop reads CASSIDRGNEQFF. In DNA form, the CDR3 reads TGTGCCAGTAGTATAGATCGGGGGAATGAGCAGTTCTTC. Complete variable domain (other parts from reference TRBV19 and TRBJ2-1): DGGITQSPKYLFRKEGQNVTLSCEQNLNHDAMYWYRQDPGQGLRLIYYSQIVNDFQKGDIAEGYSVSREKKESFPLTVTSAQKNPTAFYLCASSIDRGNEQFFGPGTRLTVL.

This rearrangement joins TRBV28 to TRBJ1-5, with D uncertain. The V end was cut by 4 bases, the J end by 3 bases, with 10 bases between. Per germline, CDR1 MDHEN and CDR2 SYDVKM. The CDR3 sequence is 14 residues long. In nucleotides, the CDR3 is TGTGCCAGCAGTTGGCGGGTAGTCAATCAGCCCCAGCATTTT. Its translation: CASSWRVVNQPQHF.

This chain links TRBV28 with TRBJ1-1; 9 bases map to TRBD1. Germline CDR1 reads MDHEN; CDR2 reads SYDVKM. With V trimmed by 3 bases and J by 0 bases, 8 bases remained unmatched. This CDR3 is 17 amino acids long. The chain's CDR3 is CASSFAGTGNLNTEAFF. The DNA of the CDR3 is TGTGCCAGCAGTTTTGCCGGGACAGGGAACCTGAACACTGAAGCTTTCTTT. The whole variable domain, filled in from reference TRBV28 and TRBJ1-1, reads DVKVTQSSRYLVKRTGEKVFLECVQDMDHENMFWYRQDPGLGLRLIYFSYDVKMKEKGDIPEGYSVSREKKERFSLILESASTNQTSMYLCASSFAGTGNLNTEAFFGQGTRLTVV.

This chain uses TRBV7-9 with TRBJ2-5; no reliable D call. The CDR3 is made up of 16 amino acids. Per germline, CDR1 SEHNR and CDR2 FQNEAQ (reference sequence). V was cut by 2 bases and J by 1 base, with 14 bases left in between. CDR3 bases: TGTGCCAGCAGCTTAACTACTGGACGGAGCCAAGAGACCCAGTACTTC. Translating it yields CASSLTTGRSQETQYF.

The chain uses TRBV28 and TRBJ2-5; 9 nucleotides align to TRBD2. The germline V gene encodes CDR1 MDHEN and CDR2 SYDVKM. This CDR3 contains 17 residues. The V segment lost 8 bases and the J segment 4 bases; nucleotides outside the gene matches: 17. CDR3 nucleotide sequence: TGTGCCAGCTCAGGTGGCGGGAGGGCCGCAGGTAGAGAGACCCAGTACTTC. Translated: CASSGGGRAAGRETQYF.

This clone was detected ten times or more. The chain is built from TRBV6-1 and TRBJ2-7; 9 bases match TRBD1. The junction had 10 bases not matched to a gene; V was cut back by 6 bases and J by 4 bases. CDR1 MNHNS and CDR2 SASEGT come from the germline V gene. CDR3 length: 15 residues. The CDR3 DNA follows: TGTGCCAGCAGGAGGGACAGGGCGGGAAGTTACGAGCAGTACTTC. Translating it yields CASRRDRAGSYEQYF.

The V call is TRBV10-3, the J call TRBJ2-1; TRBD2 aligns across 9 bases. Germline V gene sequence: CDR1 ENHRY, CDR2 SYGVKD. The CDR3 is 15 residues long. V shed 7 bases, J shed 0 bases, and the junction held 4 bases outside the gene matches. CDR3 coding DNA: TGTGCCATCACTTCTAGCGGGAACTCCTACAATGAGCAGTTCTTC. It specifies CAITSSGNSYNEQFF.

Turning to this clone: Only one base separates this from a far larger clonotype, so it likely reflects a read error. V is TRBV5-6 and J is TRBJ1-2, with TRBD1 matching 7 bases. Germline-derived CDR1 and CDR2 are SGHDT and YYEEEE. Trimming removed 5 bases from V and 0 bases from J; junction bases left unmatched: 1. The CDR3 length is 13 residues. In DNA form, the CDR3 reads TGTGCCAGCAGGCAGGGGGCTAACTATGGCTACACCTTC. Translated, it gives CASRQGANYGYTF.

V and J are TRBV5-4 and TRBJ2-5, with D maybe TRBD2 (6 bases). The V and J ends lost 6 bases and 2 bases respectively, with 11 bases between them. CDR3 length equals 13 residues. Germline CDR1 reads SGHNT; CDR2 reads YYREEE (reference sequence). The CDR3 loop is CASNRGYQETQYF. The CDR3 DNA reads as TGTGCCAGCAACCGGGGGTATCAAGAGACCCAGTACTTC.

Ten or more counts support this clone. The chain is built from TRBV6-1 and TRBJ1-1; perhaps TRBD1 as D (5 bases). CDR1 is MNHNS and CDR2 is SASEGT in the germline V gene. With 7 bases removed from V and 7 bases from J, the gap between germline ends came to 16 bases. This CDR3 is built from 13 residues. CDR3 amino acids: CASKKTETNEAFF. CDR3 in DNA: TGTGCCAGCAAGAAGACAGAAACCAATGAAGCTTTCTTT.

Remarks on this clone: The sample holds other DNA sequences that translate to the same CDR3. This chain joins TRBV2 and TRBJ1-5; TRBD1 matches at 7 bases. J lost 1 base, V lost 7 bases, and 7 bases had no gene match. The CDR3 covers 15 residues. Germline-derived CDR1 and CDR2 are SNHLY and FYNNEI. The chain's CDR3 is CASTPGGGSNQPQHF. The CDR3 coding sequence is TGTGCCAGCACCCCAGGGGGGGGAAGCAATCAGCCCCAGCATTTT.

V usage is TRBV5-4 and J usage is TRBJ1-3, with D maybe TRBD1 (6 bases). The CDR3 runs 12 residues. Trimming left V 3 bases short and J 9 bases short, with 10 bases between. CDR1 and CDR2 (germline): SGHNT, YYREEE (reference sequence). The CDR3 protein is CASSSGDGTIYF. CDR3 DNA sequence: TGTGCCAGCAGCTCAGGGGACGGCACCATATATTTT. Using reference TRBV5-4 and TRBJ1-3 for the parts outside the CDR3, the full variable domain is ETGVTQSPTHLIKTRGQQVTLRCSSQSGHNTVSWYQQALGQGPQFIFQYYREEENGRGNFPPRFSGLQFPNYSSELNVNALELDDSALYLCASSSGDGTIYFGEGSWLTVV.

This clone appeared once. J is TRBJ2-2 and V is TRBV6-1; D is ambiguous. Trimming took off 11 bases at V and 3 bases at J, with 13 bases between the two ends. Germline V CDR1 and CDR2: MNHNS, SASEGT. The CDR3 sequence is 13 residues long. The DNA for the CDR3 is TGTGCCTTATTATACAGCTACACCGGGGAGCTGTTTTTT. This sequence encodes CALLYSYTGELFF.